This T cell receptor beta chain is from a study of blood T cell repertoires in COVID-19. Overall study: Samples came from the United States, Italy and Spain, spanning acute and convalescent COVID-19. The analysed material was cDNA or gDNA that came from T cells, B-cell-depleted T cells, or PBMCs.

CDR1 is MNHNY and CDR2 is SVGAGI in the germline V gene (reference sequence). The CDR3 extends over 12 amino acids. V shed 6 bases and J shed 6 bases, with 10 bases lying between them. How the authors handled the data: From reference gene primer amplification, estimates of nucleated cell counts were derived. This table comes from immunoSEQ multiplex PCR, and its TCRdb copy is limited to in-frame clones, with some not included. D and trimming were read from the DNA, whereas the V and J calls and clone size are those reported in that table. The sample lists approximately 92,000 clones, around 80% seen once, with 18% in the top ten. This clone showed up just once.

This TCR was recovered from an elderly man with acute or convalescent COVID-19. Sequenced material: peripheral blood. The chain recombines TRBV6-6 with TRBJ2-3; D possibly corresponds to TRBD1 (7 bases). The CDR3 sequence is CASSAGGDTQYF. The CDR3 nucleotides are TGTGCCAGCAGCGCAGGGGGGGATACGCAGTATTTT.